This T cell receptor (beta chain) was obtained from a study of blood T cell repertoires in COVID-19. As originally analysed: Reference gene primer amplification gave estimated nucleated cell counts. Clones were sequenced by immunoSEQ multiplex PCR, and TCRdb holds only the in-frame ones, with some missing. That table is the source of V, J and clone size, and D and trimming were worked out from the DNA. The repertoire holds 150,000 to 200,000 clones, roughly 88% seen once, with approximately 6.6% in the top ten. Participant ages covered roughly 18 to 89 years across 24 US areas. The origin of this receptor is a woman in her 50s who had recovered from COVID-19. The sample comprised PBMCs or T cells enriched from blood (not recorded which).

The CDR3 is CASSIYSGGGAVGTGELFF. The CDR3 nucleotides are TGTGCCAGTAGTATATACTCGGGCGGGGGGGCCGTTGGCACCGGGGAGCTGTTTTTT. V usage is TRBV19 and J usage is TRBJ2-2; 9 bases align to TRBD2. The germline V gene encodes CDR1 LNHDA and CDR2 SQIVND (reference sequence). V lost 2 bases to trimming and J lost 4 bases; unmatched junction nucleotides: 14. This CDR3 contains 19 residues.